These 28 T cell receptor beta chains originate from one sample sequenced in a study of blood T cell repertoires in COVID-19. Clones were sequenced by immunoSEQ multiplex PCR, and TCRdb holds only the in-frame ones, with some missing. The data show 150,000 to 180,000 clones, with around 74% seen just once and 3% to 4.5% held by the top ten. Input material: peripheral blood. The receptor set was obtained from a woman aged 80 or over with acute or convalescent COVID-19.

The CDR3 region is CASRGGLPWGNTIYF. CDR3 bases: TGTGCCAGCAGGGGTGGGCTGCCGTGGGGAAACACCATATATTTT. The genes are TRBV6-5 and TRBJ1-3; D is unclear. The CDR3 has 15 residues. Trimming removed 6 bases from V and 4 bases from J, with 16 bases in between. CDR1 is MNHEY and CDR2 is SVGAGI in the germline V gene.

This clone was counted between two and nine times. The chain combines TRBV3-1 (or the pseudogene TRBV3-2) with TRBJ1-6; maybe TRBD1 (5 bases). The CDR3 is 13 residues long. Trimming removed 1 base from V and 8 bases from J, with 6 bases in between. The germline CDR1 and CDR2 sequences are LGHDT and YNNKEL (reference sequence). The CDR3 protein is CASSQGGDSPLHF. The CDR3 DNA sequence: TGTGCCAGCAGCCAAGGGGGCGATTCACCCCTCCACTTT.

The chain uses TRBV11-2 and TRBJ2-7; perhaps TRBD1 as D (6 bases). CDR1 and CDR2 from the germline V gene are SGHAT and FQNNGV. Trimming took 5 bases from V and 4 from J, leaving 9 bases between them. There are 12 residues in the CDR3. The CDR3 DNA reads TGTGCCAGCAGCGCCACAGGGTACGAGCAGTACTTC. This encodes CASSATGYEQYF.

The CDR3 DNA is TGTGCCAGCAGCATTGGAGGGAGCGGTGAAGCTTTCTTT. Residues: CASSIGGSGEAFF. The V call is TRBV6-5, the J call TRBJ1-1; D not certain. This CDR3 has 13 amino acids. Trimming stripped 6 bases from V and 7 bases from J, with 15 bases between. Germline lookup yields CDR1 MNHEY and CDR2 SVGAGI.

The J gene is TRBJ2-2, the V gene TRBV19, with 7 bases aligning to TRBD2. J was trimmed by 0 bases and V by 6 bases; bases with no gene match: 4. The germline V gene has CDR1 LNHDA and CDR2 SQIVND (reference sequence). This CDR3 is built from 15 residues. The CDR3 sequence: CASRSRGANTGELFF. The CDR3 region has the DNA TGTGCCAGTAGGTCCCGGGGGGCGAACACCGGGGAGCTGTTTTTT. Full variable domain (remainder filled in from reference TRBV19 and TRBJ2-2): DGGITQSPKYLFRKEGQNVTLSCEQNLNHDAMYWYRQDPGQGLRLIYYSQIVNDFQKGDIAEGYSVSREKKESFPLTVTSAQKNPTAFYLCASRSRGANTGELFFGEGSRLTVL.

The rearrangement links TRBV18 to TRBJ2-7, with 9 bases fitting TRBD2. The CDR3 contains 15 residues. From germline, CDR1 is KGHSH and CDR2 LQKENI. The V and J ends lost 2 bases and 3 bases, in that order; junction bases with no gene match: 5. The CDR3 protein is CASSPGLAGNYEQYF. CDR3 in DNA: TGTGCCAGCTCACCAGGGCTAGCGGGGAACTACGAGCAGTACTTC.

The rearrangement uses TRBV9 and TRBJ2-1; maybe TRBD2 (5 bases). The CDR3 extends over 13 amino acids. V lost 3 bases to trimming and J lost 9 bases, with 13 bases between them. Germline V CDR1 and CDR2: SGDLS, YYNGEE. CDR3 sequence reads: CASSGVGIREQFF. The CDR3 bases are TGTGCCAGCAGCGGGGTCGGGATTCGTGAGCAGTTCTTC.

The table lists this clone with a count of one. The rearrangement joins TRBV19 to TRBJ2-2; TRBD1 matches at 7 bases. Germline V CDR1 and CDR2: LNHDA, SQIVND (reference sequence). Unmatched junction bases numbered 8, after V lost 7 bases and J lost 3 bases. The CDR3 extends over 15 amino acids. The CDR3 is CASKTGNFYTGELFF. DNA for the CDR3: TGTGCCAGTAAGACAGGGAACTTTTACACCGGGGAGCTGTTTTTT.

J is TRBJ1-2 and V is TRBV30; a possible D gene is TRBD1 (5 bases). The CDR3 extends over 13 amino acids. Germline V gene data show CDR1 as GTSNPN and CDR2 as SVGIG (reference sequence). Trimming left V 3 bases short and J 8 bases short, with 16 bases between. The CDR3 protein is CAWSAGWSEGYTF. CDR3 coding DNA: TGTGCCTGGAGCGCAGGGTGGTCGGAAGGCTACACCTTC.

This clone was seen only once. The chain links TRBV7-2 to TRBJ2-1; the match to TRBD2 covers 8 bases. The length of the CDR3 is 15 residues. V gave up 4 bases and J gave up 3 bases; unmatched junction bases: 5. The germline gives CDR1 SGHTA, CDR2 FQGNSA. CDR3 amino acids: CASSSVAGNYNEQFF. The CDR3 DNA follows: TGTGCCAGCAGCTCCGTAGCGGGGAACTACAATGAGCAGTTCTTC. The whole variable domain, remainder taken from reference TRBV7-2 and TRBJ2-1, is GAGVSQSPSNKVTEKGKDVELRCDPISGHTALYWYRQSLGQGLEFLIYFQGNSAPDKSGLPSDRFSAERTGGSVSTLTIQRTQQEDSAVYLCASSSVAGNYNEQFFGPGTRLTVL.

This chain connects TRBV11-2 to TRBJ2-5; 9 bases match TRBD2. This CDR3 has 16 amino acids. V lost 5 bases to trimming and J lost 5 bases; unmatched junction nucleotides: 12. Germline V gene sequence: CDR1 SGHAT, CDR2 FQNNGV. The CDR3: CASSPRGGGGEETQYF. CDR3 coding DNA: TGTGCCAGCAGCCCTAGAGGTGGCGGGGGGGAGGAGACCCAGTACTTC.

The CDR3 spells CASSPGTGVNEKLFF. The CDR3 coding sequence is TGTGCCAGTAGTCCCGGGACAGGAGTTAATGAAAAACTGTTTTTT. The chain employs TRBV19 and TRBJ1-4; 8 positions match TRBD1. CDR3 length equals 15 residues. CDR1 and CDR2 from the germline V gene are LNHDA and SQIVND (reference sequence). The J segment lost 4 bases and the V segment lost 5 bases, leaving 6 bases of the junction unmatched.

The chain combines TRBV16 with TRBJ2-5; 9 bases line up with TRBD1. Germline CDR1 and CDR2: KGHSY and FQNENV. The CDR3 covers 15 residues. Trimming at V came to 2 bases and at J to 2 bases, leaving 3 bases not matched to a gene. The CDR3 DNA sequence: TGTGCCAGCAGCCAAACCGACAGGGGGCAAGAGACCCAGTACTTC. It is translated as CASSQTDRGQETQYF.

J is TRBJ1-5 and V is TRBV30, with 9 positions matching TRBD1. CDR3 length: 13 amino acids. Germline CDR1 and CDR2: GTSNPN and SVGIG (reference sequence). V lost 3 bases and J lost 5; bases outside the gene matches: 2. The CDR3 spells CAWRGQGYQPQHF. CDR3 sequence (DNA): TGTGCCTGGAGGGGACAGGGATATCAGCCCCAGCATTTT.

The chain recombines TRBV7-2 with TRBJ2-7; 7 bases match TRBD1. In germline, CDR1 is SGHTA, CDR2 FQGNSA. V was clipped by 5 bases and J by 3 bases; unmatched bases: 7. The CDR3 totals 14 residues. CDR3 region: CASSPQRDSYEQYF. CDR3 DNA: TGTGCCAGCAGCCCTCAGAGGGACAGCTACGAGCAGTACTTC.

The CDR3 protein is CASSLASSGDGTDTQYF. CDR3 DNA: TGCGCCAGCAGCTTGGCAAGTAGCGGGGATGGCACAGATACGCAGTATTTT. The genes are TRBV5-1 and TRBJ2-3; 8 bases agree with TRBD2. CDR1 is SGHRS and CDR2 is YFSETQ in the germline V gene. This CDR3 region has 17 residues. V lost 0 bases, J lost 1 base, and 7 bases stayed unmatched.

This rearrangement joins TRBV6-2 or TRBV6-3 to TRBJ2-1; 7 bases line up with TRBD1. The CDR3 has 15 amino acids. J gave up 2 bases and V 5 bases, and 6 bases lay outside the gene matches. The germline CDR1 and CDR2 sequences are MNHEY and SVGEGT. The CDR3 sequence is CASSPPGTAYNEQFF. CDR3 DNA: TGTGCCAGCAGTCCACCCGGGACAGCCTACAATGAGCAGTTCTTC.

The chain is built from TRBV29-1 and TRBJ1-2; 7 positions match TRBD1. With 7 bases clipped from V and 7 bases from J, the junction kept 6 bases outside the gene matches. CDR3 length: 11 amino acids. Germline V gives CDR1 SQVTM, CDR2 ANQGSEA. The CDR3 DNA sequence: TGCAGCGCGTTACAGGGGAGTGGCTACACCTTC. This encodes CSALQGSGYTF.

V and J are TRBV30 and TRBJ1-4; 7 nucleotides align to TRBD1. V lost 2 bases, J lost 3 bases, and 6 bases stayed unmatched. The CDR3 spans 15 residues. Germline assignment: CDR1 GTSNPN and CDR2 SVGIG (reference sequence). CDR3 sequence: CAWSTQGVANEKLFF. The CDR3 nucleotides are TGTGCCTGGAGTACCCAGGGGGTAGCTAATGAAAAACTGTTTTTT. Complete variable domain (other parts from reference TRBV30 and TRBJ1-4): SQTIHQWPATLVQPVGSPLSLECTVEGTSNPNLYWYRQAAGRGLQLLFYSVGIGQISSEVPQNLSASRPQDRQFILSSKKLLLSDSGFYLCAWSTQGVANEKLFFGSGTQLSVL.

This chain uses TRBV19 with TRBJ2-1; D not certain. The V end lost 3 bases, the J end lost 4 bases, and 10 bases lay between the germline ends. The germline gives CDR1 LNHDA, CDR2 SQIVND (reference sequence). The CDR3 is 14 amino acids. The CDR3 nucleotides are TGTGCCAGTAGTATTTTACAGAATTACAATGAGCAGTTCTTC. Amino acids: CASSILQNYNEQFF.

J is TRBJ2-3 and V is TRBV6-2 or TRBV6-3; 8 bases line up with TRBD1. Germline CDR1 and CDR2: MNHEY and SVGEGT. The CDR3 loop spans 16 amino acids. V was clipped by 5 bases and J by 2 bases; unmatched bases: 9. The CDR3 bases are TGTGCCAGCAGTCCCCACAACAGGGGGTTCACAGATACGCAGTATTTT. Translating gives CASSPHNRGFTDTQYF.

The rearrangement links TRBV11-3 to TRBJ1-5; TRBD1 agrees at 10 bases. After removal of 5 bases from V and 1 base from J, the junction contained 5 bases not matched to a gene. CDR3 length: 16 amino acids. CDR1 is SGHNT and CDR2 is YENEEA in the germline V gene. CDR3: CASSRDRGGSNQPQHF. The CDR3 DNA reads TGTGCCAGCAGCCGGGACAGGGGTGGAAGCAATCAGCCCCAGCATTTT.

The gene calls are TRBV19 and TRBJ1-2, with 7 bases fitting TRBD1. Trimming cost V 7 bases and J 4 bases; bases outside gene matches: 6. Germline CDR1 is LNHDA and CDR2 is SQIVND (reference sequence). This CDR3 has 13 residues. CDR3 residues: CASTRDSLYGYTF. The CDR3 DNA reads TGTGCCAGTACTCGGGACAGCCTCTATGGCTACACCTTC.

This chain joins TRBV19 and TRBJ1-5; D is possibly TRBD1 (5 bases). Germline V gives CDR1 LNHDA, CDR2 SQIVND (reference sequence). This CDR3 has 15 amino acids. With 10 bases removed from V and 2 bases from J, the gap between germline ends came to 18 bases. CDR3 DNA: TGTGCCACCATACCCCCTGGGGCAGGCAATCAGCCCCAGCATTTT. Its translation is CATIPPGAGNQPQHF.

CDR3 nucleotides: TGCAGTGCTAGTAGCAATTCACCCCTCCACTTT. Amino acid sequence: CSASSNSPLHF. The chain joins TRBV20-1 to TRBJ1-6; D call uncertain. The germline gives CDR1 DFQATT, CDR2 SNEGSKA (reference sequence). The CDR3 is 11 residues long. V gave up 3 bases and J gave up 7 bases, with 4 bases separating them.

This clone appeared a few times. The chain employs TRBV7-9 and TRBJ2-1, with D perhaps matching TRBD2 (6 bases). The CDR3 totals 15 residues. Germline V CDR1 and CDR2: SEHNR, FQNEAQ (reference sequence). Trimming took 0 bases from V and 4 from J, leaving 10 bases between them. CDR3 bases: TGTGCCAGCAGCTTAGCCTGGGGACTTTACAATGAGCAGTTCTTC. As protein: CASSLAWGLYNEQFF. The full variable domain, in which reference TRBV7-9 and TRBJ2-1 provide the parts outside the CDR3, is DTGVSQNPRHKITKRGQNVTFRCDPISEHNRLYWYRQTLGQGPEFLTYFQNEAQLEKSRLLSDRFSAERPKGSFSTLEIQRTEQGDSAMYLCASSLAWGLYNEQFFGPGTRLTVL.

This sequence joins TRBV19 and TRBJ2-1, with TRBD1 matching 8 bases. In germline, CDR1 is LNHDA, CDR2 SQIVND (reference sequence). V dropped 8 bases and J dropped 4; count of bases not matched to a gene: 7. CDR3 length: 14 residues. This CDR3 is CASSGTGEYNEQFF. CDR3 coding DNA: TGTGCCAGTTCCGGGACAGGAGAATACAATGAGCAGTTCTTC.

This chain links TRBV5-1 with TRBJ2-2; D might be TRBD1 (5 bases). CDR3 length equals 16 residues. Germline-derived CDR1 and CDR2 are SGHRS and YFSETQ. Trimming took off 1 base at V and 4 bases at J, with 14 bases between the two ends. CDR3 DNA: TGCGCCAGCAGCTTGATGGGGCAGGGTGGCACCGGGGAGCTGTTTTTT. Its translation is CASSLMGQGGTGELFF. Combining the CDR3 with reference TRBV5-1 and TRBJ2-2 gives the whole variable domain KAGVTQTPRYLIKTRGQQVTLSCSPISGHRSVSWYQQTPGQGLQFLFEYFSETQRNKGNFPGRFSGRQFSNSRSEMNVSTLELGDSALYLCASSLMGQGGTGELFFGEGSRLTVL.